Each of the 3 T cell receptor beta chains below was sequenced from the same sample in a study of a mutant IDH1 vaccine in newly diagnosed glioma (dated by TCRdb to 2020 to 2022). The time point label here, explained by the study, means: week 23, last vaccination. Every vaccine dose consisted of 300 ug of a 20-mer mutant IDH1 peptide in Montanide, administered subcutaneously together with topical imiquimod. Library preparation employed the immunoSEQ multiplex PCR assay. What TCRdb holds here is the immuneACCESS table cut down to in-frame rearrangements. Part of the clones is not present; checked against another copy, under half of the missing clones reflect an unresolved V gene, and the others are unexplained. The sample includes roughly 36,000 clones, with roughly 90% observed a single time. The biggest ten clones account for less than 3% of the sample. These receptors have no identified antigens.

The input for sequencing was PBMCs, taken from a glioma patient whose treatment included an IDH1 peptide vaccine. Source of these receptors: a middle-aged man with glioma.

V usage is TRBV2 and J usage is TRBJ2-2, with D perhaps TRBD1 (5 bases). The CDR3 spans 14 residues. Germline CDR1 is SNHLY and CDR2 is FYNNEI. V was cut by 5 bases and J by 6 bases, with 13 bases left in between. CDR3 loop: CASSPQGLAGELFF. DNA of the CDR3: TGTGCCAGCAGTCCTCAGGGATTGGCCGGGGAGCTGTTTTTT.

V usage is TRBV28 and J usage is TRBJ1-1; D gene ambiguous. The V gene's germline CDR1 is MDHEN and CDR2 SYDVKM. Trimming shortened V by 3 bases and J by 6 bases, and 14 bases separated the two germline ends. The CDR3 runs to 14 residues. The CDR3 is CASSFHGAGPEAFF. Here the CDR3 DNA reads TGTGCCAGCAGTTTCCACGGAGCTGGCCCTGAAGCTTTCTTT. The full variable domain, its missing parts supplied by reference TRBV28 and TRBJ1-1, is DVKVTQSSRYLVKRTGEKVFLECVQDMDHENMFWYRQDPGLGLRLIYFSYDVKMKEKGDIPEGYSVSREKKERFSLILESASTNQTSMYLCASSFHGAGPEAFFGQGTRLTVV.

The chain recombines TRBV28 with TRBJ2-7; 7 positions agree with TRBD2. Losses at the gene ends were 10 bases for V and 5 bases for J; bases not matched to a gene: 17. Germline V CDR1 and CDR2: MDHEN, SYDVKM. The CDR3 consists of 15 residues. In DNA form, the CDR3 reads TGTGCCACGATGCCTGCCGAGCAGGGAGGGGACGAGCAGTACTTC. This translates into CATMPAEQGGDEQYF.